The rows below give T cell receptor beta chains drawn from one sample of a study of beta chain features in type 1 diabetes. Sequenced by immunoSEQ multiplex PCR; TCRdb stores in-frame clones only, minus some. Of under 300,000 clones listed, under 8.5% are singletons. The material sequenced was central memory CD4+ T cells from blood. These receptors came from a woman aged 18-30 years in good health. Both conserved end residues are part of each CDR3. Each record gives: V gene, clone size, CDR3 protein. Part of the rows lack a size; the others show once, few, many or a class for expanded clones.

V: TRBV15
size: NA
CDR3: CATSRDLNSLTTDTQYF

V: TRBV5-6
size: NA
CDR3: CASSLYKNIQYF

V: TRBV29-1
size: NA
CDR3: CSVDFRLGYGYTF

V: TRBV2
size: few
CDR3: CASSYDGYQPQHF

V: TRBV4-2
size: NA
CDR3: CASSQDRQETQYF

V: TRBV7-2
size: NA
CDR3: CASSLEETHYTDTQYF

V: TRBV5-1
size: few
CDR3: CASTLGGNTEAFF

V: TRBV5-4
size: few
CDR3: CASSLGANSADTQYF

V: TRBV6-1
size: NA
CDR3: CASSGLGTEQETQYF

V: TRBV27
size: few
CDR3: CASSLSRADTQYF

V: TRBV7-3
size: NA
CDR3: CASSPSLAGADTQYF

V: TRBV29-1
size: NA
CDR3: CSVEALAQGSNEKLFF

V: TRBV7-2
size: few
CDR3: CASSLGGFRPPTDQPQHF

V: TRBV2
size: NA
CDR3: CAGGGDSNQPQHF

V: TRBV2
size: NA
CDR3: CASTANTEAFF

V: TRBV19
size: many
CDR3: CASTYSGGKHNEQFF

V: TRBV10-3
size: few
CDR3: CAIKVSDLLNEQFF

V: TRBV7-2
size: many
CDR3: CASGLYGTEAFF

V: TRBV29-1
size: few
CDR3: CSVNNGGAFF

V: TRBV18
size: few
CDR3: CASSPIASGYQETQYF

V: TRBV13
size: many
CDR3: CASSLWGATDTQYF

V: TRBV29-1
size: few
CDR3: CSVVSRDRGRLEYF

V: TRBV18
size: NA
CDR3: CASSPMYNEQFF

V: TRBV19
size: NA
CDR3: CASSIAFGVTAGELFF

V: TRBV4-2
size: many
CDR3: CASSPEGLAVHIQYF

V: TRBV2
size: NA
CDR3: CASTYRGGNQPQHF

V: TRBV7-3
size: few
CDR3: CASSLGSGGTDTQYF

V: TRBV15
size: NA
CDR3: CATSRGPVNGYTF

V: TRBV9
size: many
CDR3: CASSGRQGTSPLHF

V: TRBV18
size: NA
CDR3: CASSPQEAEAFF

V: TRBV5-6
size: few
CDR3: CASSLRTGNYGYTF

V: TRBV11-2
size: NA
CDR3: CASSLGNANTEAFF

V: TRBV30
size: NA
CDR3: CAWSLGQPRGYTF

V: TRBV2
size: NA
CDR3: CASSTMGAFYGYTF

V: TRBV18
size: NA
CDR3: CASSPTAGQETQYF

V: TRBV10-3
size: many
CDR3: CAIGGADTQYF

V: TRBV6-1
size: few
CDR3: CASSEESDYGYTF

V: TRBV7-6
size: few
CDR3: CASSLGRESSYNEQFF

V: TRBV5-1
size: few
CDR3: CASSLDPSRGYTF

V: TRBV6-4
size: NA
CDR3: CASSDKPGDIQYF

V: TRBV20-1
size: NA
CDR3: CSASPNETQYF

V: TRBV5-1
size: NA
CDR3: CASSPTQGGLGDEQFF

V: TRBV19
size: few
CDR3: CASSETGGKGGYTF